The sequence of this TCR beta chain was determined in a study of cytomegalovirus exposure and HLA in healthy donors. General study findings and limits: An Asian-associated ancestry cluster reportedly showed fewer N-insertions than the roughly 670-donor mean in a later analysis.

Trimming removed 6 bases from V and 3 bases from J, with 32 bases in between. The CDR3 has 20 amino acids. From germline, CDR1 is MDHEN and CDR2 SYDVKM. This PCR relied on a set of 60 Vbeta primers and 13 Jbeta primers. Clones were sequenced by immunoSEQ multiplex PCR, and TCRdb holds only the in-frame ones, with some missing. The sample consists of 200,000 to 250,000 clones, about 72% of them appearing once. As for this clone: The antigen remains undetermined.

The V call is TRBV28, the J call TRBJ1-1; TRBD1 is a possible D gene (5 bases). The clonotype originates from a male donor in good health and CMV-seronegative. Material: PBMCs. As DNA, the CDR3 is TGTGCCAGCAGCACCCATCGTCGCCTAGGTGGGGACTCCTCTTACACTGAAGCTTTCTTT. Amino acids: CASSTHRRLGGDSSYTEAFF.